Described below is a single T cell receptor (beta chain) sequence and its context. The record originates from a study of blood T cell repertoires in COVID-19. Across the study: Donors in the United States, Italy and Spain gave samples during acute or convalescent COVID-19. Sources were T cells, B-cell-depleted T cells, or PBMCs; the material itself was cDNA or gDNA.

Authors' processing steps: The assay estimated nucleated cells by amplifying reference gene primers. TCRdb keeps only in-frame clones here, not all; method: immunoSEQ multiplex PCR. D and trimming were read from the DNA, whereas the V and J calls and clone size are those reported in that table. The table lists about 480,000 clones, approximately 90% of them singletons. The material sequenced was PBMCs or T cells enriched from blood (not recorded which). The clonotype originates from a middle-aged woman who had recovered from COVID-19.

The CDR3 spells CASKQAGGYQETQYF. The CDR3 region has the DNA TGCGCCAGCAAACAAGCGGGAGGGTACCAAGAGACCCAGTACTTC. V usage is TRBV5-1 and J usage is TRBJ2-5; 10 nucleotides agree with TRBD2. Trimming took 6 bases from V and 0 from J; bases not matched to a gene: 5. The CDR3 runs 15 residues. CDR1 and CDR2 from the germline V gene are SGHRS and YFSETQ.